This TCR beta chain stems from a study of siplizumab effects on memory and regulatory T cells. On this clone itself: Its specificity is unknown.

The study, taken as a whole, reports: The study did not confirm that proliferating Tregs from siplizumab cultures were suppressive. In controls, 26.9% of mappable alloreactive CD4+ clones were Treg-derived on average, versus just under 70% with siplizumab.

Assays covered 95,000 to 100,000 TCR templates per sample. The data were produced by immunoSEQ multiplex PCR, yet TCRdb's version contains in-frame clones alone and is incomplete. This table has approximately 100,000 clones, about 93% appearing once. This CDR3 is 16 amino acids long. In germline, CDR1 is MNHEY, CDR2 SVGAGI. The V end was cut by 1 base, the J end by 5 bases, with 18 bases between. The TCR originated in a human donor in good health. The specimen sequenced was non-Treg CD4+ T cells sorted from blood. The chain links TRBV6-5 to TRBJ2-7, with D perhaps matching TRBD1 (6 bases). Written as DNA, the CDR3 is TGTGCCAGCAGTTACTTAGGGGCAAGGGGGACGGACGAGCAGTACTTC. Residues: CASSYLGARGTDEQYF.